The 25 T cell receptor beta chains below come from one sample, sequenced in a study of blood T cells in healthy people across ages. A second PCR, run for roughly 7 to 11 cycles, used a sample-barcoded 5' primer plus a J-beta primer mix. TCRdb reprocessed the 5' RACE reads with MiXCR, giving one entry per CDR3 protein. This table holds approximately 2,000,000 distinct CDR3 sequences, roughly two fifths found once. Sequencing was carried out using blood. The receptor source for this set is a human donor in good health.

This chain links TRBV7-6 with TRBJ2-1, with 11 bases fitting TRBD2. The V gene's germline CDR1 is SGHVS and CDR2 FNYEAQ. J was trimmed by 10 bases and V by 7 bases; bases with no gene match: 12. CDR3 size: 15 residues. The CDR3: CASTLGVGTSGEQFF. CDR3 in DNA: TGTGCCAGCACCTTGGGTGTTGGGACTAGCGGCGAGCAGTTCTTC. Full variable domain (missing parts from reference TRBV7-6 and TRBJ2-1): GAGVSQSPRYKVTKRGQDVALRCDPISGHVSLYWYRQALGQGPEFLTYFNYEAQQDKSGLPNDRFSAERPEGSISTLTIQRTEQRDSAMYRCASTLGVGTSGEQFFGPGTRLTVL.

This clonotype was detected only a few times. DNA for the CDR3: TGTGCCACCAGCCCTGATTATGGGCAGTTCTTC. This translates into CATSPDYGQFF. The chain uses TRBV15 and TRBJ2-1; D is ambiguous. This CDR3 region has 11 residues. Germline V CDR1 and CDR2: LNHNV, YYDKDF (reference sequence). Trimming took 5 bases from V and 12 from J, leaving 11 bases between them.

This clonotype was detected only a few times. This sequence joins TRBV29-1 and TRBJ2-1; 11 bases map to TRBD1. Losses at the gene ends were 5 bases for V and 4 bases for J; bases not matched to a gene: 4. CDR1 SQVTM and CDR2 ANQGSEA come from the germline V gene. The CDR3 covers 14 residues. The DNA of the CDR3 is TGCAGCGTTTTCGGGACAGGGGGTTACAATGAGCAGTTCTTC. The encoded protein is CSVFGTGGYNEQFF.

V is TRBV6-2 or TRBV6-3 and J is TRBJ1-5; 9 bases align to TRBD1. The trim removed 8 bases at V and 4 bases at J, leaving 15 bases unmatched. Germline values: CDR1 MNHEY, CDR2 SVGEGT. The CDR3 has 17 residues. This CDR3 is CASRDRGGKNWNQPQHF. The CDR3 coding sequence is TGTGCCAGCCGTGACAGGGGGGGGAAGAATTGGAATCAGCCCCAGCATTTT.

The sample holds a few counts of this clonotype. The chain is built from TRBV9 and TRBJ2-1; D perhaps matches TRBD2 (6 bases). CDR1 and CDR2 (germline): SGDLS, YYNGEE. V was pared by 3 bases and J by 6 bases, with 16 bases between. CDR3 length: 15 residues. CDR3 DNA: TGTGCCAGCAGCGCACGAACTAGCTATCTCAATGAGCAGTTCTTC. Translating gives CASSARTSYLNEQFF. The whole variable domain, remainder taken from reference TRBV9 and TRBJ2-1, is DSGVTQTPKHLITATGQRVTLRCSPRSGDLSVYWYQQSLDQGLQFLIQYYNGEERAKGNILERFSAQQFPDLHSELNLSSLELGDSALYFCASSARTSYLNEQFFGPGTRLTVL.

This clonotype was picked up a small number of times. This may stem from a read error, because a much larger clone lies one nucleotide away. This chain connects TRBV10-3 to TRBJ1-5; D unclear. V was pared by 6 bases and J by 2 bases, with 8 bases between. The V gene's germline CDR1 is ENHRY and CDR2 SYGVKD. The CDR3 covers 13 residues. CDR3 loop: CAISLDGNQPQHF. CDR3 nucleotide sequence: TGTGCCATCAGCTTAGACGGCAATCAGCCCCAGCATTTT.

V gene TRBV7-9 combines with J gene TRBJ2-1; 8 positions match TRBD1. Germline loops: CDR1 SEHNR, CDR2 FQNEAQ (reference sequence). CDR3 size: 15 residues. V shed 6 bases and J 5 bases; nucleotides not matched to a gene: 9. For the CDR3, the DNA is TGTGCCAGCAGGACCCGGGACAGGCAGAACAATGAGCAGTTCTTC. This sequence encodes CASRTRDRQNNEQFF.

A single count supports this clonotype. This sequence joins TRBV5-1 and TRBJ2-7, with D unclear. The CDR3 sequence is 20 residues long. V was pared by 1 base and J by 1 base, with 27 bases between. Germline assignment: CDR1 SGHRS and CDR2 YFSETQ. This CDR3 reads CASSLTPLTPLGSKSYEQYF. The CDR3 DNA is TGCGCCAGCAGCTTGACCCCTCTGACCCCCCTAGGGTCCAAGTCCTACGAGCAGTACTTC.

The sample holds a few counts of this clonotype. V usage is TRBV7-2 and J usage is TRBJ1-1, with D uncertain. Trimming removed 3 bases from V and 0 bases from J, with 5 bases in between. Per the germline V gene, CDR1 is SGHTA and CDR2 is FQGNSA. The CDR3 has 13 amino acids. The CDR3 here is CASSLHVNTEAFF. The CDR3 nucleotides are TGTGCCAGCAGCTTGCACGTGAACACTGAAGCTTTCTTT.

This clonotype was observed a handful of times. This sequence joins TRBV13 and TRBJ2-5, with 11 bases that match TRBD2. The CDR3 loop spans 15 amino acids. The J segment lost 4 bases and the V segment lost 2 bases, leaving 3 bases of the junction unmatched. Germline assignment: CDR1 PRHDT and CDR2 FYEKMQ (reference sequence). In DNA form, the CDR3 reads TGTGCCAGCAGCTTACAGGGACTAGCGGCAGAGACCCAGTACTTC. The encoded protein is CASSLQGLAAETQYF.

The chain links TRBV20-1 to TRBJ2-3, with 14 nucleotides matching TRBD2. Germline lookup yields CDR1 DFQATT and CDR2 SNEGSKA (reference sequence). V shed 6 bases, J shed 4 bases, and the junction held 12 bases outside the gene matches. This CDR3 is built from 17 residues. CDR3: CSATQGLAGDYADTQYF. The CDR3, as DNA: TGCAGTGCCACCCAGGGACTAGCGGGGGATTACGCAGATACGCAGTATTTT.

This chain joins TRBV4-3 and TRBJ2-3; D gene ambiguous. The CDR3 length is 14 residues. Germline V gene data show CDR1 as LGHNA and CDR2 as YSLEER. Trimming removed 3 bases at V and 4 bases at J, with 11 bases between. The CDR3: CASSQILKADTQYF. CDR3 bases: TGCGCCAGCAGCCAGATCCTAAAGGCAGATACGCAGTATTTT.

On this clonotype: This may arise from a read error, as a much more abundant clone is one base away. The CDR3 sequence: CSAYRETRYF. As DNA, the CDR3 is TGCAGCGCCTATCGGGAGACCCGGTACTTC. This chain uses TRBV29-1 with TRBJ2-7; D may be TRBD2 (6 bases). This CDR3 contains 10 residues. V was shortened by 7 bases and J by 12 bases, with 16 bases between the two germline ends. The germline V gene encodes CDR1 SQVTM and CDR2 ANQGSEA.

V gene TRBV7-2 combines with J gene TRBJ2-3, with 8 bases matching TRBD2. Germline values: CDR1 SGHTA, CDR2 FQGNSA. V lost 6 bases, J lost 2 bases, and 7 bases stayed unmatched. The CDR3 length is 15 residues. Written as DNA, the CDR3 is TGTGCCAGCAGGGAGGCGGGGGGTTACACAGATACGCAGTATTTT. Translating it yields CASREAGGYTDTQYF. The entire variable domain, with the rest obtained from reference TRBV7-2 and TRBJ2-3, is as follows: GAGVSQSPSNKVTEKGKDVELRCDPISGHTALYWYRQSLGQGLEFLIYFQGNSAPDKSGLPSDRFSAERTGGSVSTLTIQRTQQEDSAVYLCASREAGGYTDTQYFGPGTRLTVL.

The genes are TRBV27 and TRBJ2-1; maybe TRBD1 (5 bases). This CDR3 spans 18 amino acids. The germline CDR1 and CDR2 sequences are MNHEY and SMNVEV (reference sequence). Trimming took 2 bases from V and 5 from J, leaving 22 bases between them. CDR3 nucleotides: TGTGCCAGCAGTTTACTAGTTGGGGCAGCCGAAATGAACAATGAGCAGTTCTTC. It translates to CASSLLVGAAEMNNEQFF.

This clonotype has a single count. The J gene is TRBJ2-3, the V gene TRBV7-2; D could derive from TRBD1 or TRBD2 (5 bases each). The V gene lost 0 bases and the J gene lost 1 base, with 8 bases spanning the gap. The V gene's germline CDR1 is SGHTA and CDR2 FQGNSA. This CDR3 is built from 15 residues. CDR3 bases: TGTGCCAGCAGCTTAGCTCAGGGAGGCACAGATACGCAGTATTTT. It codes for CASSLAQGGTDTQYF.

This clonotype was observed a few times. This chain links TRBV7-6 with TRBJ2-1; TRBD2 matches 10 bases. Trimming at V came to 2 bases and at J to 7 bases, leaving 5 bases not matched to a gene. CDR3 length: 15 residues. CDR1 and CDR2 (germline): SGHVS, FNYEAQ. The CDR3 region is CASSLRSGGANEQFF. CDR3 bases: TGTGCCAGCAGCTTAAGGAGCGGGGGGGCGAATGAGCAGTTCTTC.

The chain combines TRBV20-1 with TRBJ2-4; no firm D call. The J call could be wrong; TRBJ2-7 is a better fit for the DNA end. Germline V gives CDR1 DFQATT, CDR2 SNEGSKA (reference sequence). The CDR3 sequence is 14 residues long. The CDR3: CSARRLANHYEQYF. CDR3 DNA sequence: TGCAGTGCTAGGAGGCTCGCAAACCACTACGAGCAGTACTTC.

V and J are TRBV4-2 and TRBJ2-5, with 7 bases that match TRBD2. The CDR3 is 15 amino acids. The V gene end was trimmed by 1 base and the J gene end by 5 bases; junction bases not matched to a gene: 7. CDR1 is LGHNA, CDR2 YNFKEQ, per germline. CDR3 DNA sequence: TGTGCCAGCAGCCAAGCCTTATGGCGGGGGGAGACCCAGTACTTC. Its protein product is CASSQALWRGETQYF.

This chain uses TRBV5-1 with TRBJ1-4; a weak D match, TRBD1 (5 bases). This CDR3 has 15 residues. Germline CDR1 is SGHRS and CDR2 is YFSETQ. The V end was cut by 4 bases, the J end by 8 bases, with 18 bases between. The CDR3 protein is CASSPDGGPGEKLFF. The CDR3 DNA is TGCGCCAGCAGCCCGGACGGGGGTCCGGGAGAAAAACTGTTTTTT. The full variable domain, its missing parts supplied by reference TRBV5-1 and TRBJ1-4, is KAGVTQTPRYLIKTRGQQVTLSCSPISGHRSVSWYQQTPGQGLQFLFEYFSETQRNKGNFPGRFSGRQFSNSRSEMNVSTLELGDSALYLCASSPDGGPGEKLFFGSGTQLSVL.

The V gene is TRBV12-3 or TRBV12-4, the J gene TRBJ1-1; D gene ambiguous. The CDR3 runs 14 residues. Trimming cost V 4 bases and J 0 bases, with 9 bases left between them. Written as DNA, the CDR3 is TGTGCCAGCAGTTACAGCTTACTGAACACTGAAGCTTTCTTT. It yields the protein CASSYSLLNTEAFF.

This clonotype was seen many times. Its ends do not fully match the called genes, so a read error is possible. V usage is TRBV3-1 and J usage is TRBJ2-7; D remains ambiguous. In germline, CDR1 is LGHDT, CDR2 YNNKEL (reference sequence). This CDR3 contains 12 residues. The CDR3 protein is CASSQDPYEQYF. The CDR3 DNA follows: TGCGCCAGCAGCCAAGATCCCTACGAGCAGTACTTC.

This chain uses TRBV12-3 or TRBV12-4 with TRBJ1-5, with no clear D. V lost 6 bases and J 2 bases, leaving 17 bases between the germline ends. The CDR3 covers 16 residues. CDR3: CASRHERGRGNQPQHF. The CDR3 DNA sequence: TGTGCCAGCAGACATGAACGGGGAAGGGGCAATCAGCCCCAGCATTTT.

This clonotype appeared a few times. The V call is TRBV3-1, the J call TRBJ2-4, with TRBD1 matching over 10 bases. Germline V gene sequence: CDR1 LGHDT, CDR2 YNNKEL (reference sequence). J was trimmed by 8 bases and V by 5 bases; bases with no gene match: 6. This CDR3 is 14 amino acids long. The chain's CDR3 is CASSKGQGRDIQYF. In DNA, the CDR3 is TGTGCCAGCAGCAAGGGACAGGGGAGGGACATTCAGTACTTC.

This clonotype was recorded many times. This chain connects TRBV12-3 or TRBV12-4 to TRBJ1-5, with 8 bases matching TRBD1. The CDR3 has 15 amino acids. V lost 6 bases to trimming and J lost 6 bases; unmatched junction nucleotides: 10. The CDR3: CASRRTGPEGQPQHF. The CDR3 DNA reads as TGTGCCAGCAGACGGACAGGGCCCGAAGGTCAGCCCCAGCATTTT.